This TCR beta chain was captured by sequencing in a study of monozygotic twins with inflammatory bowel disease. The CDR3 is made up of 14 amino acids. Germline loops: CDR1 MNHEY, CDR2 SVGAGI. Used for each TCR library was roughly 3,300 ng of total RNA. One entry per CDR3 protein, without DNA, is what TCRdb gives after re-calling the 5' RACE reads. This listing includes around 380,000 distinct CDR3 sequences. With respect to this clonotype: Its specificity is unknown.

General study results and limits: Differing T cell subtypes remained indistinguishable.

Sequences were obtained from blood. J is TRBJ1-1 and V is TRBV6-5. The receptor was derived from a human donor with ulcerative colitis or Crohn's disease, or a healthy co-twin of an affected twin (not recorded which). CDR3 region: CASSSFVSWTEAFF.